The clone carrying this T cell receptor (beta chain) was detected ten times or more. Its specificity is not known. Attachment of unique molecular identifiers to individual cDNA molecules was performed. TCRdb called the 5' RACE reads again in MiXCR, with one record for every CDR3 protein. Found here are 35,000 to 45,000 distinct CDR3 sequences, about 6% of them singletons; the top ten hold approximately 7.5%. The V gene lost 3 bases and the J gene lost 6 bases, with 12 bases spanning the gap. This CDR3 has 13 residues. Germline-derived CDR1 and CDR2 are SGHTA and FQGNSA. The sample originates from a study of early T cells in non-severe SARS-CoV-2 infection. Study in general: RNA in bulk from unsorted whole blood was sequenced, and chains were unpaired. Study-wide results and caveats: Matches to VDJdb favored anti-spike CD8 responses and missed private and CD4 specificities.

The origin of this receptor is an adult who was a healthcare worker with PCR-confirmed SARS-CoV-2 infection or an uninfected control (not recorded which). Sequencing used whole blood, obtained at baseline. The chain uses TRBV7-2 and TRBJ2-7; D is undetermined. CDR3 amino acids: CASSFPTVSEQYF. The DNA for the CDR3 is TGTGCCAGCAGCTTCCCGACCGTGAGCGAGCAGTACTTC.